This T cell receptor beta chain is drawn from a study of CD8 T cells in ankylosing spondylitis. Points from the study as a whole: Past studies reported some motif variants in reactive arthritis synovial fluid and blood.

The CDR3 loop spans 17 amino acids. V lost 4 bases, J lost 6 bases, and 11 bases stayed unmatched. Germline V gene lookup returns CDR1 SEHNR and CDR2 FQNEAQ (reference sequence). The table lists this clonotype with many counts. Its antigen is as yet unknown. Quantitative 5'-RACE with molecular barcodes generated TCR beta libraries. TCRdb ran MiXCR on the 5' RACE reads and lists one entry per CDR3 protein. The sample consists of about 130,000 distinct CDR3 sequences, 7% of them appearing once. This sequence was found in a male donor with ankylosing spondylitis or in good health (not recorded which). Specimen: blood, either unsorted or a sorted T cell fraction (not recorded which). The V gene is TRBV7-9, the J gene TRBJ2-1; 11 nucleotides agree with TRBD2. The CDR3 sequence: CASSSRQGLAGGNEQFF. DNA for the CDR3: TGTGCCAGCAGCTCTCGACAGGGTCTAGCGGGGGGCAATGAGCAGTTCTTC.